The 25 T cell receptor beta chains below come from one sample, sequenced in a study of Ad26.COV2.S vaccination and SARS-CoV-2 variants. TCRdb keeps only in-frame clones here, not all; method: immunoSEQ multiplex PCR. The repertoire holds 200,000 to 300,000 clones, about 83% seen once, with less than 3.5% in the top ten. Stated treatment: roughly 19 received Ad26.COV2.S at low or high dose, single or two shots; about 5 received placebo; per-sample allocation not given. It was on day 63 after the first vaccine or placebo injection that samples were taken. The material sequenced was peripheral blood, taken in a trial of Ad26.COV2.S vaccine versus placebo. These receptors all come from a person aged 18-60 years who received the Ad26.COV2.S COVID-19 vaccine or a placebo.

The J gene is TRBJ2-7, the V gene TRBV29-1; the match to TRBD2 covers 7 bases. There are 16 residues in the CDR3. Per germline, CDR1 SQVTM and CDR2 ANQGSEA. CDR3 in DNA: TGCAGGGGGACGGAGGCGGGGATTAGCGGGTTCTACGAGCAGTACGTC. Residues: CRGTEAGISGFYEQYV.

The rearrangement links TRBV6-5 to TRBJ2-1, with TRBD1 identical over 9 bases. This CDR3 contains 15 residues. In germline, CDR1 is MNHEY, CDR2 SVGAGI. V was clipped by 2 bases and J by 2 bases; unmatched bases: 1. CDR3 region: CASSYRDRAYNEQFF. The CDR3 DNA reads TGTGCCAGCAGTTACCGGGACAGGGCCTACAATGAGCAGTTCTTC.

J is TRBJ1-3 and V is TRBV2, with a tentative D call TRBD1 (5 bases). CDR1 is SNHLY, CDR2 FYNNEI, per germline. This CDR3 is 15 amino acids long. V lost 3 bases and J lost 3, with 12 bases in between. The CDR3: CASSDITGVGNTIYF. The CDR3 DNA sequence: TGTGCCAGCAGTGACATAACAGGCGTTGGAAACACCATATATTTT.

The rearrangement joins TRBV9 to TRBJ2-3; the D gene is possibly TRBD1 (5 bases). Trimming pared 1 base from V and 0 bases from J, leaving 9 bases between. Germline lookup yields CDR1 SGDLS and CDR2 YYNGEE. The CDR3 is made up of 15 amino acids. The CDR3 here is CASSVSQGSTDTQYF. The DNA of the CDR3 is TGTGCCAGCAGCGTATCTCAGGGCAGCACAGATACGCAGTATTTT.

This sequence joins TRBV7-8 and TRBJ1-1; perhaps TRBD1 as D (6 bases). Germline CDR1 SGHVS, CDR2 FQNEAQ. This CDR3 contains 15 residues. Trimming pared 5 bases from V and 2 bases from J, leaving 15 bases between. The CDR3 sequence: CASSVSRGLNTEAFF. CDR3 nucleotides: TGTGCCAGCAGCGTATCCAGGGGCCTAAACACTGAAGCTTTCTTT.

The genes are TRBV27 and TRBJ2-5; tentatively, D is TRBD1 (5 bases). The V gene lost 5 bases and the J gene lost 2 bases, with 18 bases spanning the gap. The germline gives CDR1 MNHEY, CDR2 SMNVEV (reference sequence). The length of the CDR3 is 16 residues. The CDR3 nucleotides are TGTGCCAGCAGTCCCCTAGGACACAATGGACAAGAGACCCAGTACTTC. This translates into CASSPLGHNGQETQYF.

The chain links TRBV5-1 to TRBJ2-7, with 7 bases matching TRBD1. V shed 0 bases and J 2 bases; nucleotides not matched to a gene: 11. The CDR3 consists of 17 residues. Per germline, CDR1 SGHRS and CDR2 YFSETQ. The DNA of the CDR3 is TGCGCCAGCAGCTTGGACAGGGGATATACTTGGGCCTACGAGCAGTACTTC. As protein: CASSLDRGYTWAYEQYF.

This chain joins TRBV14 and TRBJ2-7; D is possibly TRBD2 (6 bases). CDR3 size: 14 residues. V was pared by 4 bases and J by 0 bases, with 10 bases between. Looked up from germline, CDR1 is SGHDN and CDR2 is FVKESK. The CDR3 sequence: CASSPQGGSYEQYF. CDR3 coding DNA: TGTGCCAGCAGCCCTCAGGGAGGCTCCTACGAGCAGTACTTC.

The chain joins TRBV2 to TRBJ1-3, with D tentatively TRBD1 (6 bases). In germline, CDR1 is SNHLY, CDR2 FYNNEI. V gave up 5 bases and J gave up 4 bases, with 15 bases separating them. There are 15 residues in the CDR3. The CDR3 reads CASSPQGLGGNTIYF. CDR3 DNA: TGTGCCAGCAGTCCACAGGGCTTGGGCGGAAACACCATATATTTT.

The chain combines TRBV7-8 with TRBJ2-2; TRBD1 matches at 9 bases. The germline CDR1 and CDR2 sequences are SGHVS and FQNEAQ. The CDR3 runs to 17 residues. V trimming: 5 bases; J trimming: 3 bases; junction bases outside the gene matches: 10. The CDR3 DNA reads as TGTGCCAGCAGCGTTGGGACAGGGCGTTCGGACACCGGGGAGCTGTTTTTT. This gives the protein CASSVGTGRSDTGELFF.

V is TRBV19 and J is TRBJ1-4; D is possibly TRBD1 (5 bases). The CDR3 sequence is 13 residues long. Per the germline V gene, CDR1 is LNHDA and CDR2 is SQIVND (reference sequence). V was shortened by 10 bases and J by 7 bases, with 16 bases between the two germline ends. CDR3: CATSRDGGEKLFF. The CDR3 nucleotides are TGTGCCACCTCGCGGGACGGCGGTGAAAAACTGTTTTTT.

CDR3 sequence: CASRLGLAGGNEQFF. The CDR3 nucleotides read TGTGCCAGCAGACTTGGACTAGCGGGGGGCAATGAGCAGTTCTTC. The V call is TRBV7-2, the J call TRBJ2-1; 14 bases fit TRBD2. V lost 6 bases and J lost 6; bases outside the gene matches: 4. CDR1 and CDR2 from the germline V gene are SGHTA and FQGNSA. The CDR3 totals 15 residues.

The rearrangement links TRBV27 to TRBJ1-3; D perhaps matches TRBD1 (5 bases). The CDR3 has 14 amino acids. V lost 7 bases, J lost 1 base, and 11 bases lay in between. CDR1 is MNHEY and CDR2 is SMNVEV in the germline V gene (reference sequence). DNA of the CDR3: TGTGCCAGCAAGCAGGGCTATTCTGGAAACACCATATATTTT. It codes for CASKQGYSGNTIYF.

J is TRBJ2-3 and V is TRBV5-1; 9 nucleotides line up with TRBD2. This CDR3 comprises 18 residues. Germline V gives CDR1 SGHRS, CDR2 YFSETQ. V was pared by 4 bases and J by 5 bases, with 17 bases of the junction left unmatched. DNA of the CDR3: TGCGCCAGCAGCCCGGGAACACTAGCGGGCGGACTGCAAGATACGCAGTATTTT. As protein: CASSPGTLAGGLQDTQYF.

The chain uses TRBV7-2 and TRBJ2-5, with 7 positions matching TRBD2. Germline V gene lookup returns CDR1 SGHTA and CDR2 FQGNSA. This CDR3 is 15 amino acids long. The trim removed 3 bases at V and 2 bases at J, leaving 6 bases unmatched. The DNA for the CDR3 is TGTGCCAGCAGCTTTTGGGGGGGTAAACAAGAGACCCAGTACTTC. It codes for CASSFWGGKQETQYF.

The chain joins TRBV5-7 to TRBJ2-3, with unresolved D. TRBV5-7 is an ORF, and what it does is uncertain. This CDR3 has 13 residues. Trimming removed 4 bases at V and 7 bases at J, with 13 bases between. CDR3 DNA sequence: TGTGCCAGCAGCCCCCGGGTCTCCTATACGCAGTATTTT. Translated, it gives CASSPRVSYTQYF.

This chain uses TRBV7-9 with TRBJ1-6; possibly TRBD1 for D (5 bases). The germline gives CDR1 SEHNR, CDR2 FQNEAQ (reference sequence). The V gene lost 3 bases and the J gene lost 9 bases, with 12 bases spanning the gap. The CDR3 is made up of 14 amino acids. DNA of the CDR3: TGTGCCAGCAGCTTGAGGGGTGAGAGTTCACCCCTCCACTTT. Translation: CASSLRGESSPLHF.

The rearrangement links TRBV14 to TRBJ1-2; D remains unclear. The CDR3 has 14 residues. V lost 1 base and J 1 base, leaving 7 bases between the germline ends. Germline CDR1 is SGHDN and CDR2 is FVKESK. This chain's CDR3 is CASSQARINYGYTF. CDR3 sequence (DNA): TGTGCCAGCAGCCAAGCAAGGATTAACTATGGCTACACCTTC.

With respect to this clone: No DNA is shown, since the ends of the CDR3 on it are uncertain; the CDR3 is the one TCRdb lists. The gene calls are TRBV12-2 and TRBJ2-7; TRBD2 is taken as the D call from the table, unchecked against the DNA. TRBV12-2 is reported as a pseudogene. The CDR3 is 21 residues long, ends included. CDR3 region: CASRLSYPEGVAGGSSYEQYF.

The chain links TRBV27 to TRBJ2-1; tentatively, D is TRBD1 (6 bases). This CDR3 is built from 14 residues. CDR1 and CDR2 from the germline V gene are MNHEY and SMNVEV (reference sequence). The V end lost 6 bases, the J end lost 7 bases, and 16 bases lay between the germline ends. The CDR3 coding sequence is TGTGCCAGCAGCCCACAGGGCCGCGGGAATGAGCAGTTCTTC. This codes for CASSPQGRGNEQFF.

The chain recombines TRBV6-6 with TRBJ2-7, with D possibly matching TRBD2 (5 bases). CDR3 length: 13 amino acids. Per germline, CDR1 MNHNY and CDR2 SVGAGI (reference sequence). V lost 5 bases to trimming and J lost 3 bases, with 11 bases between them. CDR3 sequence: CASSPDGVYEQYV. The CDR3 DNA sequence: TGTGCCAGCAGTCCTGACGGGGTCTACGAGCAGTACGTC.

This sequence joins TRBV2 and TRBJ2-3, with 9 bases aligning to TRBD2. Trimming took 3 bases from V and 2 from J; bases not matched to a gene: 9. The CDR3 sequence is 17 residues long. Germline CDR1 and CDR2: SNHLY and FYNNEI. In DNA form, the CDR3 reads TGTGCCAGCAGTGACTTTGGCGGGAGGGACAACACAGATACGCAGTATTTT. Amino acid sequence: CASSDFGGRDNTDTQYF. The whole variable domain, remainder taken from reference TRBV2 and TRBJ2-3, is EPEVTQTPSHQVTQMGQEVILRCVPISNHLYFYWYRQILGQKVEFLVSFYNNEISEKSEIFDDQFSVERPDGSNFTLKIRSTKLEDSAMYFCASSDFGGRDNTDTQYFGPGTRLTVL.

The table lists this clone with a count of one. This chain uses TRBV11-3 with TRBJ2-2; perhaps TRBD2 as D (7 bases). Germline loops: CDR1 SGHNT, CDR2 YENEEA. With 4 bases removed from V and 2 bases from J, the gap between germline ends came to 20 bases. This CDR3 has 18 amino acids. DNA for the CDR3: TGTGCCAGCAGCTCACCCGGGGGGCTAGCGGAAAACACCGGGGAGCTGTTTTTT. This gives the protein CASSSPGGLAENTGELFF.

J is TRBJ1-1 and V is TRBV4-2; perhaps TRBD1 as D (6 bases). The CDR3 runs 14 residues. Trimming shortened V by 2 bases and J by 1 base, and 8 bases separated the two germline ends. Germline V gene sequence: CDR1 LGHNA, CDR2 YNFKEQ. The CDR3 sequence: CASSQRGENTEAFF. The CDR3 bases are TGTGCCAGCAGCCAAAGGGGGGAGAACACTGAAGCTTTCTTT.

This chain joins TRBV25-1 and TRBJ2-2; 7 bases match TRBD1. The CDR3 loop spans 15 amino acids. The germline V gene encodes CDR1 MGHDK and CDR2 SYGVNS. Unmatched junction bases numbered 11, after V lost 7 bases and J lost 6 bases. CDR3 nucleotides: TGTGCCAGCATGGGAACAGGGGCAAGGTCCGGGGAGCTGTTTTTT. Protein: CASMGTGARSGELFF.